This T cell receptor (beta chain) was sequenced during a study of cytomegalovirus exposure and HLA in healthy donors. Notes on the study in general: Later on, an analysis tied about 17,000 TCR beta sequences to HLA alleles at 0.05 false discovery rate. Previously analyzed data showed that most TCR beta V segments were productive at a frequency of about 87% or about 30%.

This clone was observed many times. Its antigen remains unknown. At the time of sampling, donors were nominally healthy, though unrecorded immune exposures were likely. The ends were cut back, 1 base at V and 8 bases at J, with 11 bases in the middle. This CDR3 is 13 amino acids long. In germline, CDR1 is LNHDA, CDR2 SQIVND (reference sequence). Primers for the PCR totalled 60 Vbeta and 13 Jbeta. TCRdb's table, derived via immunoSEQ multiplex PCR, lists solely in-frame clones and lacks some. In the table there are some 99,000 clones, 73% of which are singletons. This TCR came from a man between 40 and 49 years old in good health and CMV-seronegative. J is TRBJ2-5 and V is TRBV19, with TRBD2 as a possible D gene (6 bases). Sequencing was done on a sample of PBMCs. The CDR3 spells CASSIAQGGTQYF. The CDR3 DNA sequence: TGTGCCAGTAGTATAGCCCAGGGAGGCACCCAGTACTTC.